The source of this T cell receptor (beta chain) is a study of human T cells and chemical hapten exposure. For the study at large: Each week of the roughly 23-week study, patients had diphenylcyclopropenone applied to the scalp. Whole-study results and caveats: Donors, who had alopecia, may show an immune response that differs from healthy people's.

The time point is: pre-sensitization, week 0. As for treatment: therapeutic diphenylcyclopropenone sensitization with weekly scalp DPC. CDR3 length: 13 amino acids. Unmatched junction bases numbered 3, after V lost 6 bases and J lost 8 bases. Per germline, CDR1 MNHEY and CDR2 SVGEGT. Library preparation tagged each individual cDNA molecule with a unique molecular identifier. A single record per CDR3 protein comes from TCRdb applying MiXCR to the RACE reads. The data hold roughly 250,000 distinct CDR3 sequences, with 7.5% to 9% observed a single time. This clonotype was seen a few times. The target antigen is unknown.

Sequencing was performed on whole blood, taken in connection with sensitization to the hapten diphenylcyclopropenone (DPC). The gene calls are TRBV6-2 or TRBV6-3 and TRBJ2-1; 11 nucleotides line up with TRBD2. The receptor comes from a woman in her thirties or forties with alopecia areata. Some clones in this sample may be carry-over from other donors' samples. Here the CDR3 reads CASRLAGGDEQFF. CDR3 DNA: TGTGCCAGCAGGCTAGCGGGAGGCGATGAGCAGTTCTTC.